This TCR beta chain was observed in a study of patients and donors after allogeneic stem cell transplantation. MiXCR, applied by TCRdb to the RT-PCR reads, yields one record per CDR3 protein. Among roughly 880,000 distinct CDR3 sequences, roughly 17% were seen once, and the ten largest hold roughly 6%. From germline, CDR1 is ENHRY and CDR2 SYGVKD. This CDR3 has 11 residues. V was trimmed by 11 bases and J by 9 bases, leaving 14 bases between them. The gene calls are TRBV10-3 and TRBJ2-1; possibly TRBD1 or TRBD2 for D (5 bases each). Sequenced material: blood, either unsorted or a sorted T cell fraction (not recorded which). The sequence came from a human donor who was either an allogeneic HSCT recipient or a stem cell or donor lymphocyte infusion donor (not recorded which). It is not recorded whose cells these are; they may come from a transplant donor. The CDR3 DNA reads as TGTGCCGTAAAAGGGACCGGTGAGCAGTTCTTC. Translating it yields CAVKGTGEQFF.